Below, 17 T cell receptor beta chains from the same sample are listed, as sequenced in a study of vaccination effects on CD4 cells after COVID-19. Their recognized antigens are unknown. Only in-frame clones appear in the TCRdb table, and some are missing; sequencing was by immunoSEQ multiplex PCR. The table lists tens of thousands of clones, approximately 70% of them singletons, with under 14% in the top ten. Prior to sequencing, the ViraFEST assay stimulated PBMC with viral peptide pools, which expanded the antigen-specific CD4+ T cells. Culturing for nine to ten days preceded CD4+ T cell isolation. Testing of the vaccine recipients showed negative nucleocapsid antibodies and no prior SARS-CoV-2 infection. Sequenced material: CD4+ T cells from PBMCs cultured with HCoV-NL63 spike peptides, taken before COVID-19 vaccination. Source of these receptors: a human donor who received a COVID-19 vaccine.

The chain combines TRBV5-1 with TRBJ2-7, with a possible D match to TRBD1 (6 bases). Trimming removed 4 bases at V and 0 bases at J, with 14 bases between. The CDR3 loop spans 15 amino acids. Germline V lookup: CDR1 SGHRS, CDR2 YFSETQ. CDR3 DNA sequence: TGCGCCAGCAGCCCCGGGACAAAGGTCTCCTACGAGCAGTACTTC. Its protein product is CASSPGTKVSYEQYF.

The chain recombines TRBV5-5 with TRBJ2-2, with unresolved D. Germline CDR1 and CDR2: SGHKS and YYEKEE (reference sequence). Trimming shortened V by 4 bases and J by 6 bases, and 7 bases separated the two germline ends. This CDR3 comprises 12 residues. Here the CDR3 DNA reads TGTGCCAGCAGCCCACCCCCCGGGGAGCTGTTTTTT. Encoded protein: CASSPPPGELFF.

The CDR3 DNA is TGTGCCAGCAGCCTGTCGGCGGGGGGGAGTGGTACCTTC. Its translation: CASSLSAGGSGTF. This chain links TRBV5-8 with TRBJ1-2, with a tentative D call TRBD1 (5 bases). Looked up from germline, CDR1 is SGHTS and CDR2 is YDEGEE. Trimming shortened V by 4 bases and J by 14 bases, and 21 bases separated the two germline ends. This CDR3 contains 13 residues.

The chain joins TRBV6-2 or TRBV6-3 to TRBJ2-1; tentatively, D is TRBD1 (6 bases). Trimming took 6 bases from V and 5 from J, leaving 44 bases between them. Germline lookup yields CDR1 MNHEY and CDR2 SVGEGT. The length of the CDR3 is 24 residues. As DNA, the CDR3 is TGTGCCAGCAGCCATGACCGACTCTCGGGTAGAATGGGGGACACAATAAGAGAAAACAATGAGCAGTTCTTC. Encoded protein: CASSHDRLSGRMGDTIRENNEQFF.

The chain employs TRBV7-2 and TRBJ2-7, with 9 bases lining up with TRBD2. The trim removed 3 bases at V and 5 bases at J, leaving 11 bases unmatched. CDR1 is SGHTA and CDR2 is FQGNSA in the germline V gene. The CDR3 contains 16 residues. The CDR3 reads CASSLVAGVPRDEQYF. CDR3 DNA sequence: TGTGCCAGCAGCTTGGTAGCGGGAGTACCCCGCGACGAGCAGTACTTC.

The chain joins TRBV6-5 to TRBJ2-2; no clear D gene. Trimming took off 1 base at V and 5 bases at J, with 11 bases between the two ends. This CDR3 comprises 15 residues. Germline assignment: CDR1 MNHEY and CDR2 SVGAGI. CDR3 residues: CASSYYLGETGELFF. As DNA, the CDR3 is TGTGCCAGCAGTTACTACCTAGGAGAGACCGGGGAGCTGTTTTTT.

The sample holds one count of this clone. The rearrangement uses TRBV10-2 and TRBJ2-1; TRBD2 is a possible D gene (5 bases). The germline V gene has CDR1 WSHSY and CDR2 SAAADI. V was cut by 4 bases and J by 3 bases, with 10 bases left in between. The CDR3 length is 14 residues. The DNA for the CDR3 is TGCGCCAGCAGTGGATCGGGGAGCTACAATGAGCAGTTCTTC. Translating it yields CASSGSGSYNEQFF.

J is TRBJ2-4 and V is TRBV4-2; no definite D call. V was pared by 0 bases and J by 5 bases, with 11 bases between. There are 15 residues in the CDR3. Germline lookup yields CDR1 LGHNA and CDR2 YNFKEQ. In DNA, the CDR3 is TGTGCCAGCAGCCAAGAGAAGCGAGGAGAAAACATTCAGTACTTC. Translation: CASSQEKRGENIQYF.

V usage is TRBV6-5 and J usage is TRBJ1-3; D gene ambiguous. Trimming took 2 bases from V and 0 from J, leaving 8 bases between them. The CDR3 extends over 15 amino acids. Germline V gene sequence: CDR1 MNHEY, CDR2 SVGAGI. This CDR3 is CASSYEWSSGNTIYF. In DNA, the CDR3 is TGTGCCAGCAGTTACGAATGGAGCTCTGGAAACACCATATATTTT.

The chain combines TRBV11-3 with TRBJ1-1; D gene uncertain. V lost 0 bases and J lost 0, with 14 bases in between. Germline-derived CDR1 and CDR2 are SGHNT and YENEEA. CDR3 length equals 17 residues. The DNA of the CDR3 is TGTGCCAGCAGCTTAGAGAGAGTCAGACTCATGAACACTGAAGCTTTCTTT. It translates to CASSLERVRLMNTEAFF.

The chain joins TRBV27 to TRBJ1-4; D is perhaps TRBD1 (6 bases). CDR3 size: 10 residues. Trimming pared 9 bases from V and 16 bases from J, leaving 15 bases between. CDR1 MNHEY and CDR2 SMNVEV come from the germline V gene (reference sequence). For the CDR3, the DNA is TGTGCCAGGGGACAAAAGGGTTCGTTTTTT. Its protein is CARGQKGSFF.

The chain uses TRBV12-3 or TRBV12-4 and TRBJ1-6; D perhaps matches TRBD1 (6 bases). V lost 5 bases, J lost 10 bases, and 12 bases lay in between. The CDR3 contains 13 residues. This chain's CDR3 is CASSRGTRSPLHF. In DNA form, the CDR3 reads TGTGCCAGCAGTCGGGGGACAAGATCACCCCTCCACTTT.

The chain employs TRBV6-5 and TRBJ1-2, with D unclear. This CDR3 is 14 amino acids long. The germline V and J ends were trimmed by 0 bases and 5 bases, with 10 bases remaining between them. Germline loops: CDR1 MNHEY, CDR2 SVGAGI. The CDR3 protein is CASSYSPLRYGYTF. The DNA for the CDR3 is TGTGCCAGCAGTTACTCCCCGTTACGTTATGGCTACACCTTC.

In this sample, this clone turned up once. This chain links TRBV27 with TRBJ2-5; D possibly corresponds to TRBD1 (5 bases). Germline V lookup: CDR1 MNHEY, CDR2 SMNVEV (reference sequence). There are 13 residues in the CDR3. Trimming pared 3 bases from V and 4 bases from J, leaving 9 bases between. CDR3: CASSFRVRETQYF. The CDR3 region has the DNA TGTGCCAGCAGTTTCAGGGTCCGAGAGACCCAGTACTTC.

CDR3 amino acids: CASSEQGGTGELFF. The CDR3 DNA is TGTGCCAGTAGTGAACAGGGTGGCACCGGGGAGCTGTTTTTT. The gene calls are TRBV19 and TRBJ2-2; a possible D gene is TRBD1 (6 bases). With 5 bases removed from V and 4 bases from J, the gap between germline ends came to 11 bases. CDR1 is LNHDA, CDR2 SQIVND, per germline (reference sequence). CDR3 length: 14 residues.

The CDR3 coding sequence is TGTGCCAGCAGCGAGGGACACCCGAACACTGAAGCTTTCTTT. This sequence encodes CASSEGHPNTEAFF. The chain recombines TRBV11-3 with TRBJ1-1; weak D call: TRBD1 (6 bases). Trimming removed 5 bases at V and 1 base at J, with 11 bases between. The germline V gene encodes CDR1 SGHNT and CDR2 YENEEA. This CDR3 spans 14 amino acids.

The chain is built from TRBV29-1 and TRBJ2-2; no reliable D call. Germline CDR1 is SQVTM and CDR2 is ANQGSEA. The V and J ends lost 4 bases and 6 bases respectively, with 12 bases between them. The CDR3 consists of 13 residues. CDR3 protein: CSVGTTVAGELFF. The CDR3 nucleotides read TGCAGCGTTGGTACTACGGTGGCCGGGGAGCTGTTTTTT.